Reported below is one T cell receptor beta chain. It has no known antigen specificity. Per-base qualities were not stored, and no clone one base away is much larger. The immunoSEQ Assay was used to sequence TCRbeta CDR3 regions. After extraction, genomic DNA underwent amplification by bias-controlled multiplex PCR, followed by high-throughput sequencing. The original pipeline was this. To quantify the absolute abundance of each unique TCRbeta CDR3 region, sequences were collapsed and filtered. Usable DNA was measured by amplifying reference genes present in all nucleated cells, and TCRbeta template counts were normalized to that usable DNA to estimate T cell fraction. Repertoire TCRs were annotated as SARS-CoV-2-specific when V gene, CDR3 amino acid sequence and J gene were exactly matched to a known reactive TCR set. MIRA supplied the reference SARS-CoV-2 TCR set, which was filtered for enrichment in COVID-19-positive ImmuneCODE repertoires so that public or cross-reactive TCRs were removed. Based on the MIRA antigens, annotated TCRs were further analysed at the level of specific ORF or position within ORF. Breadth was defined as annotated unique rearrangements over total unique productive rearrangements; depth was the summed frequency of those rearrangements. TCR breadth was compared between groups using two-sided Wilcoxon rank-sum tests. The table was pulled from immuneACCESS by TCRdb, which kept in-frame rearrangements only. Such tables lose some clones; where checked, under half of the loss comes from unresolved V genes, and the rest has no known cause. V, J and clone size are those of that table, while D and trimming were read from the DNA. The sample data list more than 400,000 clones, and 92% of these were observed just once. The leading ten clones occupy roughly 1.7% of the sample.

This specimen comes from a study of Ad26.COV2.S vaccination and SARS-CoV-2 variants (dated by TCRdb to about 2021). Study-level background: Donors in the vaccine arm were drawn from COV1001, a phase I-IIa trial of Ad26.COV2.S in healthy adults that was multicentre, randomized, double-blind and placebo-controlled. Sequencing of the TCRbeta repertoire served to evaluate the specificity and breadth of SARS-CoV-2-reactive T cell receptors following Ad26.COV2.S vaccination. Trial participants were randomized into five groups of five, in which low-dose or high-dose Ad26.COV2.S was given once or twice, or placebo was given on both occasions. Throughout the experiments and outcome assessment, investigators stayed blinded to trial group allocation. A total of 32 samples were included in the TCR-sequenced set, comprising about 20 Ad26.COV2.S vaccine recipients, 5 placebo recipients and 8 SARS-CoV-2 convalescent individuals. Ad26.COV2.S was given intramuscularly at 5x10^10 or 1x10^11 viral particles, as a single shot or as two shots 56 days apart.

General conclusions and limits of the study: Compared with placebo recipients, Ad26.COV2.S recipients showed higher spike-specific TCR breadth (P = 0.0014). It was noted by the authors that total T cell responses may have been underestimated by the TCR breadth and depth analyses. The study lacked the statistical power to compare responses across vaccine doses or regimens. Vaccine and placebo recipients had similar non-spike TCR breadth, a finding consistent with the vaccine containing only spike. Substantial breadth of spike-specific CD8+ and CD4+ T cell responses was reported after vaccination.

V is cut by 8 bases and J by 1 base, and the space between the germline ends is 11 bases. The CDR3, cysteine through phenylalanine, is 13 amino acids long. This entry keeps only the CDR3 DNA: 39 bases, framed from base 1. CDR1 MNHEY and CDR2 SMNVEV were looked up in the germline V gene (reference sequence). Taken with the paper, the label for treatment or condition translates to: some 20 received Ad26.COV2.S at low or high dose, single or two shots; about 5 received placebo; per-sample allocation not given. For vaccine and placebo recipients, repertoires were sequenced using samples collected on day 63 after the first injection. Between 29 July and 7 August 2020, Cohort 1b enrolled approximately 26 adults aged 18-55 years at one site in Boston, USA. Ad26.COV2.S was a replication-incompetent adenovirus type 26 vector expressing a prefusion-stabilized SARS-CoV-2 spike protein from the original Wuhan strain.

This specimen was peripheral blood, taken in a trial of Ad26.COV2.S vaccine versus placebo. The clonotype comes from a person aged 18-60 years who received the Ad26.COV2.S COVID-19 vaccine or a placebo. This chain is built from TRBV27 and TRBJ2-5; no D segment can be confidently identified. Here is the DNA: TGTGCCAGCCGGTACCTGGGCCAAGAGACCCAGTACTTC. Translated, this gives CASRYLGQETQYF.